This TCR beta chain was found in a study of Ad26.COV2.S vaccination and SARS-CoV-2 variants. Study at large: Ad26.COV2.S was injected intramuscularly once or twice, 56 days apart.

The trim removed 4 bases at V and 5 bases at J, leaving 17 bases unmatched. The CDR3 runs 19 residues. The germline CDR1 and CDR2 sequences are SGHRS and YFSETQ. The study's findings and limits: Compared with placebo recipients, vaccine recipients had higher spike-specific TCR breadth. The authors reported substantial breadth in spike-specific CD8+ and CD4+ T cell responses after vaccination.

Profiled with immunoSEQ multiplex PCR; TCRdb holds only in-frame clones, not every one. The sample includes under 250,000 clones, around 88% seen only once; the top ten take less than 3.5%. A note on this clone: Its cognate antigen is unknown.

Treatment in this sample: 19 received Ad26.COV2.S at low or high dose, single or two shots; roughly five received placebo; per-sample allocation not given. On day 63 after the first injection, vaccine and placebo recipients gave samples. This specimen consisted of peripheral blood, obtained in a trial of Ad26.COV2.S vaccine versus placebo. The genes are TRBV5-1 and TRBJ2-1; 11 bases match TRBD2. The sequence was collected from a person between 18 and 59 years old who received the Ad26.COV2.S COVID-19 vaccine or a placebo. CDR3 sequence reads: CASSPVDSFRLAGNNEQFF. CDR3 DNA: TGCGCCAGCAGCCCGGTGGACAGCTTTCGACTAGCGGGAAACAATGAGCAGTTCTTC.